The 17 T cell receptor beta chains reported below all come from one sample, sequenced in a study of technical replicates of blood from four donors. Clones were read by immunoSEQ multiplex PCR, and TCRdb kept only the in-frame ones, dropping some. Found here are around 80,000 clones, approximately 98% of them singletons; the top ten hold roughly 0.2%. The material sequenced was T cells isolated from PBMCs. These receptors all stem from a human donor in good health.

V and J are TRBV12-5 and TRBJ2-1; 8 positions match TRBD2. This CDR3 has 16 amino acids. Germline lookup yields CDR1 LGHNT and CDR2 FRNRAP. J was trimmed by 4 bases and V by 3 bases; bases with no gene match: 8. DNA of the CDR3: TGTGCTAGTGGTTTCATAAGCGGGGGTCCGTACAATGAGCAGTTCTTC. Its protein product is CASGFISGGPYNEQFF.

The chain combines TRBV7-9 with TRBJ2-5, with a possible D match to TRBD1 (5 bases). The CDR3 sequence is 14 residues long. The germline V gene encodes CDR1 SEHNR and CDR2 FQNEAQ (reference sequence). Between the trimmed V and J ends, which lost 5 bases and 1 base, there was a span of 11 bases. The CDR3 region has the DNA TGTGCCAGCAGCATACAGGAACCCCAAGAGACCCAGTACTTC. Its protein product is CASSIQEPQETQYF.

A note on this clone: One junction end disagrees with the germline gene, perhaps due to a read error. The CDR3 region has the DNA TGTGCTAGCAGCTTAGGAGGACAGACGACTAATGAAAAACTGTTTTTT. Encoded protein: CASSLGGQTTNEKLFF. The chain recombines TRBV7-7 with TRBJ1-4, with D possibly being TRBD1 (6 bases). CDR3 length: 16 amino acids. Germline lookup yields CDR1 SSHAT and CDR2 FNYEAQ (reference sequence).

The CDR3: CASSLTGTIESEAFF. In nucleotides, the CDR3 is TGCGCCAGCAGCTTGACCGGGACAATCGAGTCTGAAGCTTTCTTT. The chain joins TRBV5-1 to TRBJ1-1; possible D gene TRBD1, 6 bases. CDR3 size: 15 residues. The V and J ends lost 1 base and 6 bases respectively, with 16 bases between them. CDR1 and CDR2 from the germline V gene are SGHRS and YFSETQ.

This chain links TRBV9 with TRBJ2-5, with unresolved D. Germline V gene data show CDR1 as SGDLS and CDR2 as YYNGEE. The CDR3 consists of 14 residues. V was cut by 4 bases and J by 4 bases, with 14 bases left in between. CDR3 protein: CASSPPSSGETQYF. The CDR3 DNA follows: TGTGCCAGCAGCCCACCCTCCTCGGGAGAGACCCAGTACTTC.

The chain joins TRBV5-1 to TRBJ2-7; the match to TRBD1 covers 10 bases. Unmatched junction bases numbered 8, after V lost 4 bases and J lost 4 bases. Germline CDR1 SGHRS, CDR2 YFSETQ. This CDR3 spans 15 amino acids. CDR3 sequence: CASSPGQGVGYEQYF. CDR3 sequence (DNA): TGCGCCAGCAGCCCAGGACAGGGGGTAGGGTACGAGCAGTACTTC.

The J gene is TRBJ1-5, the V gene TRBV2; tentative D call: TRBD1 (5 bases). CDR3 size: 13 residues. V was clipped by 5 bases and J by 7 bases, with 12 bases between them. Germline CDR1 SNHLY, CDR2 FYNNEI. CDR3 in amino acids: CASSRGVGQPQHF. The CDR3 DNA reads as TGTGCCAGCAGTCGGGGGGTAGGCCAGCCCCAGCATTTT.

CDR3 coding DNA: TGTGCCAGCAGTGACGCGGGGGCGCGGGAGACCCAGTACTTC. Its protein product is CASSDAGARETQYF. The genes are TRBV6-1 and TRBJ2-5; weak D call: TRBD2 (7 bases). This CDR3 comprises 14 residues. The germline gives CDR1 MNHNS, CDR2 SASEGT. With 3 bases removed from V and 5 bases from J, the gap between germline ends came to 13 bases.

The chain joins TRBV7-3 to TRBJ2-5; 9 nucleotides line up with TRBD1. The ends lost 5 bases at V and 7 bases at J; junction bases unmatched: 8. Germline V gives CDR1 SGHTA, CDR2 FQGTGA. The CDR3 spans 14 residues. This chain's CDR3 is CASSPRDREGTQYF. The DNA for the CDR3 is TGTGCCAGCAGCCCAAGGGACAGGGAAGGGACCCAGTACTTC.

The chain recombines TRBV9 with TRBJ2-7, with 14 positions matching TRBD2. This CDR3 region has 17 residues. V shed 3 bases and J 6 bases; nucleotides not matched to a gene: 11. Looked up from germline, CDR1 is SGDLS and CDR2 is YYNGEE. The chain's CDR3 is CASSEWTGTSGRGEQYF. The CDR3 DNA sequence: TGTGCCAGCAGCGAGTGGACAGGGACTAGCGGGAGAGGCGAGCAGTACTTC.

This clone has only one observation. The J gene is TRBJ1-1, the V gene TRBV10-3, with D unresolved. Germline CDR1 is ENHRY and CDR2 is SYGVKD. This CDR3 has 15 residues. V lost 2 bases and J 4 bases, leaving 14 bases between the germline ends. The CDR3 DNA reads as TGTGCCATCAGTGAGCAGGAGGGTAGGAGCACTGAAGCTTTCTTT. Protein: CAISEQEGRSTEAFF.

The chain carries TRBV28 and TRBJ1-5; D is perhaps TRBD1 (5 bases). Trimming took 6 bases from V and 4 from J, leaving 16 bases between them. Germline V gene lookup returns CDR1 MDHEN and CDR2 SYDVKM. This CDR3 is built from 15 residues. The CDR3: CASRTGREGNQPQHF. The DNA of the CDR3 is TGTGCCAGCAGAACTGGCAGGGAGGGTAATCAGCCCCAGCATTTT.

The chain has TRBV27 and TRBJ1-4; D possibly corresponds to TRBD1 (5 bases). CDR1 is MNHEY and CDR2 is SMNVEV in the germline V gene (reference sequence). The V and J ends lost 5 bases and 8 bases respectively, with 18 bases between them. This CDR3 spans 15 amino acids. The CDR3 loop reads CASSRTTGLGEKLFF. CDR3 bases: TGTGCCAGCAGTCGGACTACGGGGCTTGGCGAAAAACTGTTTTTT.

The rearrangement joins TRBV20-1 to TRBJ1-1, with unresolved D. Germline values: CDR1 DFQATT, CDR2 SNEGSKA (reference sequence). This CDR3 region has 11 residues. Trimming shortened V by 6 bases and J by 2 bases, and 7 bases separated the two germline ends. This CDR3 is CSAYLNTEAFF. The CDR3 DNA is TGCAGTGCGTACTTAAACACTGAAGCTTTCTTT.

The V and J genes are TRBV2 and TRBJ1-1, with 7 bases that match TRBD1. The CDR3 is 15 residues long. Germline V lookup: CDR1 SNHLY, CDR2 FYNNEI. Losses at the gene ends were 5 bases for V and 4 bases for J; bases not matched to a gene: 10. In nucleotides, the CDR3 is TGTGCCAGCAGTTACACAGGGGCCGCTCGCACTGAAGCTTTCTTT. Protein sequence: CASSYTGAARTEAFF.

The chain uses TRBV20-1 and TRBJ2-7, with a tentative D call TRBD2 (6 bases). The germline gives CDR1 DFQATT, CDR2 SNEGSKA (reference sequence). V lost 7 bases, J lost 2 bases, and 6 bases lay in between. The CDR3 consists of 10 residues. In DNA form, the CDR3 reads TGCAGTGGGGGGGCCTACGAGCAGTACTTC. The encoded protein is CSGGAYEQYF.

V and J are TRBV5-1 and TRBJ2-5; D remains ambiguous. V shed 2 bases and J shed 0 bases, with 5 bases lying between them. The CDR3 is 13 residues long. Germline V gene sequence: CDR1 SGHRS, CDR2 YFSETQ. The CDR3 reads CASSFRYQETQYF. The CDR3 DNA is TGCGCCAGCAGCTTTCGGTACCAAGAGACCCAGTACTTC.